This T cell receptor (beta chain) stems from a study of early T cells in non-severe SARS-CoV-2 infection. Looking at the study overall: Bulk RNA isolated from unsorted whole blood underwent sequencing; chains were not paired. The study, taken as a whole, reports: The matching step, a VDJdb search, favored anti-spike CD8 responses and missed private and CD4 specificities.

Individually, cDNA molecules had unique molecular identifiers attached to them. TCRdb called the 5' RACE reads again in MiXCR, with one record for every CDR3 protein. Among 40,000 to 55,000 distinct CDR3 sequences listed, around 13% were seen once. Concerning this clonotype itself: Its antigen remains unidentified.

Germline V gene lookup returns CDR1 MDHEN and CDR2 SYDVKM. The CDR3 is 14 residues long. Deletions cut 2 bases from V and 2 bases from J, with 8 bases between. Sequences were obtained from whole blood. The receptor was derived from an adult who was a healthcare worker with PCR-confirmed SARS-CoV-2 infection or an uninfected control (not recorded which). The rearrangement links TRBV28 to TRBJ2-3; D unresolved. This CDR3 is CASSLPPPTDTQYF. CDR3 nucleotides: TGTGCCAGCAGTTTACCTCCTCCCACAGATACGCAGTATTTT.